This T cell receptor beta chain was recovered during a study of blood T cell repertoires in COVID-19. Study-wide background: The United States, Italy and Spain were the sources of the acute and convalescent COVID-19 samples.

Authors' processing steps: From reference gene primer amplification, estimates of nucleated cell counts were derived. The protocol was immunoSEQ multiplex PCR, while the TCRdb copy is restricted to in-frame clones and leaves out a portion. That table supplies the V and J calls and clone size; D and trimming were determined from the DNA. The sample has 73,000 or so clones, more than 65% seen once. Germline CDR1 reads MNHEY; CDR2 reads SVGAGI. The CDR3 extends over 14 amino acids. The germline V and J ends were trimmed by 6 bases and 7 bases, with 13 bases remaining between them. The TCR comes from a woman in her sixties or seventies with acute or convalescent COVID-19. Input material: peripheral blood. The chain uses TRBV6-5 and TRBJ1-6, with D tentatively TRBD1 (6 bases). The CDR3 coding sequence is TGTGCCAGCAGCCGAACAGGGAACAATTCACCCCTCCACTTT. It codes for CASSRTGNNSPLHF.